This T cell receptor (beta chain) originates from a study of cytomegalovirus exposure and HLA in healthy donors. The PCR employed 60 Vbeta primers together with 13 Jbeta primers. The data were produced by immunoSEQ multiplex PCR, yet TCRdb's version contains in-frame clones alone and is incomplete. The profile shows roughly 120,000 clones, 80% to 85% of them singletons. Findings and caveats of the study: Later analysis identified a missense DCLRE1C variant that was linked to TCR beta V- and J-gene trimming. By HLA locus, TCR association rates varied in a later analysis, with DRB1 showing the most and HLA-C the fewest. Among TCR beta chains, those listed as cytomegalovirus-associated numbered over 150. A later analysis showed HLA-associated TCR beta chains outstripping equally common others in clonal expansion.

Germline loops: CDR1 LNHDA, CDR2 SQIVND (reference sequence). V gave up 2 bases and J gave up 5 bases, with 10 bases separating them. The CDR3 is 14 amino acids. As concerns this clone: Its antigen is unidentified.

The clonotype originates from a human donor in good health. The source material was PBMCs. The chain combines TRBV19 with TRBJ2-1; D not certain. The CDR3 DNA is TGTGCCAGTAGTATACAACCCCAGAACAATGAGCAGTTCTTC. Amino acid sequence: CASSIQPQNNEQFF.